The 26 T cell receptor beta chains in this list originate from one sample, sequenced in a study of regulatory T cells in long-lasting Graves disease. Noted time point: persistent/refractory GD, antithyroid drugs over 5 years with positive TRAb. The TCR library used RNA extracted from PBMCs. According to the study, TCR beta libraries were built with iRepertoire HTBI primers and CDR3-region Arm-PCR. One entry per CDR3 protein results from TCRdb running MiXCR on the multiplex PCR reads. The sample holds 450,000 or so distinct CDR3 sequences, roughly 20% seen once. Sequences were derived from peripheral blood mononuclear cells (PBMCs), sampled when the disease was refractory, from a patient treated with antithyroid drugs. All receptors come from a female donor with Graves disease.

This clonotype was counted at least ten times. The CDR3 DNA sequence: TGTGCCAGCAGTTCATACCTAGCGGGCGAGCAGTACTTC. Its translation: CASSSYLAGEQYF. The chain links TRBV6-9 to TRBJ2-7, with 8 bases fitting TRBD2. This CDR3 has 13 residues. CDR1 is MNHGY, CDR2 SVAAGI, per germline. J lost 6 bases, V lost 4 bases, and 5 bases had no gene match.

A remark on this clonotype: A much larger clone lies one base from this, so it may be a read error. The chain employs TRBV28 and TRBJ2-2, with a tentative D call TRBD2 (6 bases). Per germline, CDR1 MDHEN and CDR2 SYDVKM. The CDR3 length is 10 residues. The CDR3 sequence is CASSLGGLFF. The CDR3 nucleotides are TGTGCCAGCAGTCTCGGGGGGCTGTTTTTT.

The chain combines TRBV6-2 or TRBV6-3 with TRBJ1-2, with D possibly being TRBD1 (5 bases). V was pared by 5 bases and J by 6 bases, with 19 bases between. This CDR3 region has 15 residues. Germline V gene lookup returns CDR1 MNHEY and CDR2 SVGEGT. CDR3 nucleotide sequence: TGTGCCAGCAGTGATGACAGCTGGGGATCGGATGGCTACACCTTC. Protein product: CASSDDSWGSDGYTF.

This clonotype was counted a few times. V usage is TRBV5-1 and J usage is TRBJ2-7; a possible D gene is TRBD2 (5 bases). Germline-derived CDR1 and CDR2 are SGHRS and YFSETQ. There are 15 residues in the CDR3. The V end lost 0 bases, the J end lost 9 bases, and 19 bases lay between the germline ends. The CDR3, as DNA: TGCGCCAGCAGCTTGGGTAGCGCCTCTCCTACGATGCAGTACTTC. This encodes CASSLGSASPTMQYF.

As DNA, the CDR3 is TGCGCCAGCAGCCAAAAAGCGGGACTAGCGGTTGGGGAGCTGTTTTTT. Residues: CASSQKAGLAVGELFF. This rearrangement joins TRBV4-3 to TRBJ2-2; 11 nucleotides align to TRBD2. Germline lookup yields CDR1 LGHNA and CDR2 YSLEER. V shed 2 bases, J shed 8 bases, and the junction held 7 bases outside the gene matches. The CDR3 length is 16 residues.

This clonotype was recorded at least ten times. The V and J genes are TRBV6-1 and TRBJ2-5, with TRBD1 matching 7 bases. The CDR3 is made up of 15 amino acids. With 6 bases clipped from V and 5 bases from J, the junction kept 12 bases outside the gene matches. CDR1 MNHNS and CDR2 SASEGT come from the germline V gene. The CDR3 nucleotides are TGTGCCAGCAGCCGTAAACAGGGGCTGGGGGAGACCCAGTACTTC. Its protein is CASSRKQGLGETQYF.

In its sample, this clonotype was seen many times. The J gene is TRBJ1-1, the V gene TRBV6-1; possibly TRBD1 for D (5 bases). This CDR3 has 15 residues. V lost 7 bases to trimming and J lost 4 bases, with 19 bases between them. Germline CDR1 and CDR2: MNHNS and SASEGT. The DNA of the CDR3 is TGTGCCAGCACCCGAGGAAACAGGCGGGGCACTGAAGCTTTCTTT. This codes for CASTRGNRRGTEAFF.

With regard to this clonotype: A much larger clone is a single base away; this may be a read error. The V and J genes are TRBV2 and TRBJ2-7; the D gene is possibly TRBD2 (6 bases). The CDR3 sequence is 10 residues long. Germline CDR1 is SNHLY and CDR2 is FYNNEI. V was trimmed by 11 bases and J by 6 bases, leaving 11 bases between them. CDR3 residues: CAGGELEQYF. CDR3 bases: TGTGCCGGCGGGGAGCTCGAGCAGTACTTC.

Regarding this clonotype: A much larger clone differs by one base, so this may be a read error. The chain joins TRBV11-2 to TRBJ2-2; 9 bases agree with TRBD1. The V segment lost 8 bases and the J segment 3 bases; nucleotides outside the gene matches: 4. Germline V gene data show CDR1 as SGHAT and CDR2 as FQNNGV. The CDR3 consists of 14 residues. For the CDR3, the DNA is TGTGCCAGCGGCCGGACAGGGGACACCGGGGAGCTGTTTTTT. Translated: CASGRTGDTGELFF.

The CDR3 protein is CASSVEVAGELFF. The CDR3 DNA sequence: TGTGCCAGCAGCGTAGAGGTCGCCGGGGAGCTGTTTTTT. The chain combines TRBV9 with TRBJ2-2; no clear D gene. The ends were cut back, 0 bases at V and 6 bases at J, with 6 bases in the middle. The CDR3 extends over 13 amino acids. Germline values: CDR1 SGDLS, CDR2 YYNGEE.

The table lists this clonotype with many counts. The rearrangement uses TRBV11-2 and TRBJ2-5; D call uncertain. The germline gives CDR1 SGHAT, CDR2 FQNNGV. The CDR3 spans 13 residues. V lost 2 bases, J lost 5 bases, and 9 bases lay in between. CDR3 DNA: TGTGCCAGCAGCTTAAGGACCTGGGAGACCCAGTACTTC. Translating gives CASSLRTWETQYF.

As DNA, the CDR3 is TGTGCCAGCAGTGTACAGGGACAGGCAACAATTCCCTACGAGCAGTACTTC. It translates to CASSVQGQATIPYEQYF. The chain recombines TRBV27 with TRBJ2-7; 8 bases are a match to TRBD1. The CDR3 is made up of 17 amino acids. CDR1 and CDR2 from the germline V gene are MNHEY and SMNVEV (reference sequence). The V segment lost 5 bases and the J segment 2 bases; nucleotides outside the gene matches: 14.

This clonotype has at least ten counts. This chain uses TRBV5-6 with TRBJ2-5; perhaps TRBD2 as D (6 bases). Deletions cut 4 bases from V and 5 bases from J, with 12 bases between. CDR3 length: 13 amino acids. Germline V gives CDR1 SGHDT, CDR2 YYEEEE. For the CDR3, the DNA is TGTGCCAGCAGCGCGGGGACTTTGGAGACCCAGTACTTC. This codes for CASSAGTLETQYF.

There are many counts of this clonotype. This chain joins TRBV7-3 and TRBJ2-7; 8 bases are shared with TRBD2. Germline-derived CDR1 and CDR2 are SGHTA and FQGTGA. This CDR3 region has 16 residues. J gave up 1 base and V 0 bases, and 5 bases lay outside the gene matches. CDR3: CASSLTPGLVSYEQYF. The CDR3 bases are TGTGCCAGCAGCTTAACTCCGGGACTAGTTTCCTACGAGCAGTACTTC.

This clonotype was found many times. J is TRBJ2-2 and V is TRBV2; 10 bases match TRBD2. The CDR3 has 16 amino acids. After removal of 5 bases from V and 2 bases from J, the junction contained 5 bases not matched to a gene. Germline V CDR1 and CDR2: SNHLY, FYNNEI. This chain's CDR3 is CASSKTSGVNTGELFF. The CDR3 coding sequence is TGTGCCAGCAGTAAAACTAGCGGGGTTAACACCGGGGAGCTGTTTTTT.

In its sample, this clonotype was seen many times. The CDR3 region is CASRTFLGKGYEQYF. The CDR3 DNA follows: TGTGCCAGCAGGACCTTTTTGGGGAAAGGCTACGAGCAGTACTTC. V usage is TRBV6-1 and J usage is TRBJ2-7; D gene unclear. The CDR3 is made up of 15 amino acids. Germline V gives CDR1 MNHNS, CDR2 SASEGT. V lost 6 bases and J lost 3, with 18 bases in between.

This clonotype was detected ten times or more. The chain joins TRBV6-9 to TRBJ2-7; 10 bases fit TRBD1. Germline V gene sequence: CDR1 MNHGY, CDR2 SVAAGI. The J segment lost 2 bases and the V segment lost 3 bases, leaving 4 bases of the junction unmatched. The CDR3 has 15 residues. Written as DNA, the CDR3 is TGTGCCAGCAGTTACGCGGGGACAGGGGCCTACGAGCAGTACTTC. Protein: CASSYAGTGAYEQYF.

This clonotype was recorded once. The chain employs TRBV9 and TRBJ2-3; D uncertain. The length of the CDR3 is 13 residues. Germline V lookup: CDR1 SGDLS, CDR2 YYNGEE. Trimming cost V 4 bases and J 2 bases, with 8 bases left between them. The CDR3 nucleotides read TGTGCCAGCAGCACATATCCCACAGATACGCAGTATTTT. Amino acids: CASSTYPTDTQYF.

The chain combines TRBV7-9 with TRBJ2-1; TRBD1 or TRBD2 may be the D gene (5 bases each). This CDR3 contains 11 residues. The V and J ends lost 1 base and 12 bases respectively, with 7 bases between them. The germline V gene encodes CDR1 SEHNR and CDR2 FQNEAQ (reference sequence). The chain's CDR3 is CASSLDGTQFF. The CDR3 nucleotides are TGTGCCAGCAGCTTAGACGGGACGCAGTTCTTC.

This clonotype was counted many times. J is TRBJ1-5 and V is TRBV25-1; no reliable D call. With 3 bases removed from V and 0 bases from J, the gap between germline ends came to 6 bases. The length of the CDR3 is 14 residues. The germline CDR1 and CDR2 sequences are MGHDK and SYGVNS. CDR3: CASSEETSNQPQHF. CDR3 nucleotides: TGTGCCAGCAGTGAGGAGACTAGCAATCAGCCCCAGCATTTT.

Worth noting for this clonotype: A much larger clone sits a single nucleotide away, making a read error possible. The DNA of the CDR3 is TGTGCCTGGAGTCTACTCCGGGACAGGGGGGAGACCCAGGACTTC. It codes for CAWSLLRDRGETQDF. The chain recombines TRBV30 with TRBJ2-5; 11 bases align to TRBD1. CDR3 length: 15 amino acids. Looked up from germline, CDR1 is GTSNPN and CDR2 is SVGIG (reference sequence).

The rearrangement joins TRBV6-5 to TRBJ1-5, with D possibly matching TRBD1 (5 bases). CDR1 MNHEY and CDR2 SVGAGI come from the germline V gene. The CDR3 spans 15 residues. The V gene lost 0 bases and the J gene lost 4 bases, with 10 bases spanning the gap. CDR3 residues: CASSYSTGVNQPQHF. For the CDR3, the DNA is TGTGCCAGCAGTTACTCGACGGGGGTTAATCAGCCCCAGCATTTT.

J is TRBJ1-5 and V is TRBV6-2 or TRBV6-3; D is possibly TRBD1 (6 bases). The CDR3 runs 17 residues. The V gene's germline CDR1 is MNHEY and CDR2 SVGEGT. V shed 2 bases and J shed 0 bases, with 14 bases lying between them. The CDR3 region has the DNA TGTGCCAGCAGTTACCGGTCAGGGGAAGGTAGCAATCAGCCCCAGCATTTT. This sequence encodes CASSYRSGEGSNQPQHF.

The chain uses TRBV11-2 and TRBJ2-2; weak D call: TRBD2 (5 bases). From germline, CDR1 is SGHAT and CDR2 FQNNGV. V was shortened by 2 bases and J by 1 base, with 14 bases between the two germline ends. The CDR3 is 17 amino acids. CDR3 DNA: TGTGCCAGCAGCTTAAATGGGCTAGCACTGAACACCGGGGAGCTGTTTTTT. Translation gives CASSLNGLALNTGELFF. The variable domain in full, completed from reference TRBV11-2 and TRBJ2-2, reads EAGVAQSPRYKIIEKRQSVAFWCNPISGHATLYWYQQILGQGPKLLIQFQNNGVVDDSQLPKDRFSAERLKGVDSTLKIQPAKLEDSAVYLCASSLNGLALNTGELFFGEGSRLTVL.

Ten or more counts support this clonotype. This chain links TRBV20-1 with TRBJ2-7, with TRBD1 as a possible D gene (5 bases). The CDR3 covers 13 residues. V was pared by 3 bases and J by 0 bases, with 9 bases between. The germline V gene encodes CDR1 DFQATT and CDR2 SNEGSKA (reference sequence). CDR3 sequence reads: CSASDSNSYEQYF. Written as DNA, the CDR3 is TGCAGTGCTAGCGACAGCAACTCCTACGAGCAGTACTTC.

The chain carries TRBV18 and TRBJ2-3; 9 bases align to TRBD2. Trimming took 2 bases from V and 0 from J; bases not matched to a gene: 3. CDR1 is KGHSH and CDR2 is LQKENI in the germline V gene. CDR3 length: 16 residues. CDR3 nucleotides: TGTGCCAGCTCACCAGGTAGCGGGAGCAGCACAGATACGCAGTATTTT. This encodes CASSPGSGSSTDTQYF.